The sequence of this T cell receptor beta chain was determined in a study of regulatory T cells in long-lasting Graves disease. Turning to the study itself: New Graves' disease cases had less than 3 months of antithyroid drugs.

Time point here: newly diagnosed GD, antithyroid drugs for less than 3 months. RNA extracted from PBMCs served as the sequencing template. American Thyroid Association guidelines were used to diagnose Graves' disease. This clonotype turned up a few times. Researchers made TCR beta libraries by using iRepertoire HTBI primers and running Arm-PCR on CDR3 regions. Via MiXCR, TCRdb re-called the multiplex PCR reads, giving one row per CDR3 protein. The sample has roughly 320,000 distinct CDR3 sequences, over 15% seen once. V lost 7 bases to trimming and J lost 8 bases, with 9 bases between them. CDR1 and CDR2 from the germline V gene are SNHLY and FYNNEI. The CDR3 contains 12 residues. This sample also belongs to another study, concerning T cells in Graves' hyperthyroidism and ophthalmopathy.

V and J are TRBV2 and TRBJ1-6; D might be TRBD1 (6 bases). The receptor was isolated from a man between 35 and 55 years old with Graves disease. The sequenced sample was peripheral blood mononuclear cells (PBMCs), obtained at new diagnosis, from a patient treated with antithyroid drugs. The CDR3 is CASKGGYSPLHF. Written as DNA, the CDR3 is TGTGCCAGCAAGGGGGGTTATTCACCCCTCCACTTT.